The subject of this entry is one T cell receptor beta chain. From germline, CDR1 is DFQATT and CDR2 SNEGSKA (reference sequence). Trimming pared 3 bases from V and 10 bases from J, leaving 13 bases between. The CDR3 extends over 11 amino acids. The data were taken from a study of response to subunit inactivated influenza vaccine. TCRdb reanalysed the RT-PCR reads using MiXCR and keeps one entry per CDR3 protein. Found here are about 540,000 distinct CDR3 sequences, roughly 25% of them singletons; the top ten hold 2.5% to 3.5%. The sample was also linked to a second study, of T cells expressing NK-cell markers. That work states: Scientists made TCR beta cDNA using 5'RACE template switching with UMIs. Among the eight sequenced donors, seven tested HCMV-seropositive and one tested seronegative. There were a few donors in whom these clonotypes also led the CD3+CD56-NKG2C+ fraction. Clarity on HCMV specificity was lacking for the expanded NKG2C+ T cell clones.

This clonotype was sampled from a man over 45 who received an inactivated influenza vaccine. The V and J genes are TRBV20-1 and TRBJ2-7; tentatively, D is TRBD1 (5 bases). The sample in question was CD4+ T cells sorted from PBMCs, obtained 11 to 12 days after vaccination. CDR3 bases: TGCAGTGCTAGTACAGGCCCGGGCCAGTACTTC. Amino acid sequence: CSASTGPGQYF.